This T cell receptor beta chain originates from a study of shared clonotypes between healthy human individuals. A CD45RA-negative memory subset and a CD45RA+ naive subset were separated from the CD4+ cells. Only in-frame clones appear in the TCRdb table, and some are missing; sequencing was by immunoSEQ multiplex PCR. The sample includes more than 2 million clones, approximately 96% of them seen just once. The sequenced sample consisted of naive CD4+ T cells sorted from blood. Noted subset: CD45RA+ positively selected. The TCR originated in a man between 18 and 35 years old in good health.

The CDR3 coding sequence is TGTGCCAGTAGTATCGGGGGTTCAAAGTCCTACGAGCAGTACTTC. Residues: CASSIGGSKSYEQYF. The chain carries TRBV19 and TRBJ2-7; tentatively, D is TRBD2 (6 bases). CDR1 is LNHDA, CDR2 SQIVND, per germline (reference sequence). With 3 bases removed from V and 1 base from J, the gap between germline ends came to 13 bases. The CDR3 consists of 15 residues.